The 11 T cell receptor beta chains below come from one sample, sequenced in a study of shared clonotypes between healthy human individuals. The data were produced by immunoSEQ multiplex PCR, yet TCRdb's version contains in-frame clones alone and is incomplete. The data hold about 1,900,000 clones, with about 95% observed a single time. The naive CD8 population came from CD45RO-negative cells selected for CCR7, without terminally differentiated effector memory CD45RA+ cells. Input material: naive CD8+ T cells sorted from blood. The receptors shown here come from a young man in good health.

The chain combines TRBV9 with TRBJ2-7; a weak D match, TRBD2 (7 bases). Germline lookup yields CDR1 SGDLS and CDR2 YYNGEE. The CDR3 is 15 amino acids. The germline V and J ends were trimmed by 0 bases and 3 bases, with 13 bases remaining between them. CDR3 protein: CASSVGGGDIYEQYF. Written as DNA, the CDR3 is TGTGCCAGCAGCGTAGGAGGGGGGGACATCTACGAGCAGTACTTC.

This chain joins TRBV6-5 and TRBJ1-1, with a weak D call TRBD1 (6 bases). Germline assignment: CDR1 MNHEY and CDR2 SVGAGI. V lost 7 bases and J lost 7, with 10 bases in between. The CDR3 is 11 amino acids. CDR3 sequence reads: CASIGQSEAFF. Written as DNA, the CDR3 is TGTGCCAGCATAGGACAGAGTGAAGCTTTCTTT.

This chain uses TRBV7-9 with TRBJ1-2, with D possibly being TRBD1 (5 bases). V was clipped by 0 bases and J by 6 bases, with 17 bases between them. This CDR3 spans 16 amino acids. In germline, CDR1 is SEHNR, CDR2 FQNEAQ (reference sequence). The CDR3 DNA follows: TGTGCCAGCAGCTTAGCCGACTCCGCGGACACGGATGGCTACACCTTC. Its translation is CASSLADSADTDGYTF.

The chain recombines TRBV13 with TRBJ1-2; 11 bases match TRBD1. Germline V lookup: CDR1 PRHDT, CDR2 FYEKMQ (reference sequence). CDR3 length: 14 residues. With V trimmed by 3 bases and J by 6 bases, 3 bases remained unmatched. CDR3 protein: CASSFWTGGDGYTF. The CDR3 nucleotides are TGTGCCAGCAGCTTCTGGACAGGGGGCGATGGCTACACCTTC.

This rearrangement joins TRBV29-1 to TRBJ2-1; TRBD2 agrees at 12 bases. The CDR3 runs to 15 residues. Germline CDR1 SQVTM, CDR2 ANQGSEA. V was clipped by 6 bases and J by 6 bases; unmatched bases: 9. In DNA form, the CDR3 reads TGCAGCGTCGCGACTAGCGGGGGAAATATCAATGAGCAGTTCTTC. This encodes CSVATSGGNINEQFF.

V is TRBV5-4 and J is TRBJ2-1; 13 bases line up with TRBD2. This CDR3 is 16 amino acids long. Germline lookup yields CDR1 SGHNT and CDR2 YYREEE (reference sequence). Trimming at V came to 4 bases and at J to 8 bases, leaving 9 bases not matched to a gene. The CDR3 protein is CASSHGLAGVLDEQFF. The CDR3 DNA is TGTGCCAGCAGCCACGGACTAGCGGGAGTGTTGGATGAGCAGTTCTTC. Full variable domain (missing parts from reference TRBV5-4 and TRBJ2-1): ETGVTQSPTHLIKTRGQQVTLRCSSQSGHNTVSWYQQALGQGPQFIFQYYREEENGRGNFPPRFSGLQFPNYSSELNVNALELDDSALYLCASSHGLAGVLDEQFFGPGTRLTVL.

A word on this clone: This sample also contains other DNA sequences that code for the same CDR3. The chain employs TRBV9 and TRBJ1-2, with TRBD1 matching over 8 bases. The CDR3 runs to 15 residues. The J segment lost 3 bases and the V segment lost 0 bases, leaving 4 bases of the junction unmatched. Looked up from germline, CDR1 is SGDLS and CDR2 is YYNGEE. The CDR3 DNA follows: TGTGCCAGCAGCGTAGGTGGGACAGGAGACTATGGCTACACCTTC. Residues: CASSVGGTGDYGYTF.

J is TRBJ2-7 and V is TRBV6-6; TRBD1 aligns across 7 bases. Germline loops: CDR1 MNHNY, CDR2 SVGAGI (reference sequence). The J segment lost 4 bases and the V segment lost 5 bases, leaving 5 bases of the junction unmatched. The CDR3 totals 13 residues. In DNA form, the CDR3 reads TGTGCCAGCAGTACAGGGGCTGGGTACGAGCAGTACTTC. Translating it yields CASSTGAGYEQYF.

The chain links TRBV13 to TRBJ1-1, with D perhaps matching TRBD1 (5 bases). Germline loops: CDR1 PRHDT, CDR2 FYEKMQ (reference sequence). Trimming removed 4 bases at V and 5 bases at J, with 11 bases between. This CDR3 has 13 residues. The CDR3 protein is CASSSWGGTEAFF. As DNA, the CDR3 is TGTGCCAGCAGCTCCTGGGGGGGTACTGAAGCTTTCTTT.

The rearrangement joins TRBV6-6 to TRBJ2-2; 8 bases agree with TRBD2. CDR1 is MNHNY, CDR2 SVGAGI, per germline (reference sequence). The junction had 8 bases not matched to a gene; V was cut back by 7 bases and J by 7 bases. The CDR3 totals 14 residues. The CDR3 spells CASTPGGRDGELFF. DNA for the CDR3: TGTGCCAGCACCCCGGGGGGGCGGGACGGGGAGCTGTTTTTT.

This sequence joins TRBV4-1 and TRBJ2-3; D is perhaps TRBD2 (6 bases). Germline V gene lookup returns CDR1 MGHRA and CDR2 YSYEKL. Trimming stripped 4 bases from V and 2 bases from J, with 25 bases between. CDR3 length: 19 amino acids. The CDR3: CASSPLEILHSGHTDTQYF. The CDR3 DNA reads as TGCGCCAGCAGCCCCCTTGAAATCCTACATAGCGGACACACAGATACGCAGTATTTT.